A single sample is the source of the 28 T cell receptor beta chains below, sequenced in a study of shared clonotypes between healthy human individuals. Only in-frame clones appear in the TCRdb table, and some are missing; sequencing was by immunoSEQ multiplex PCR. This sample has about 490,000 clones, with 70% to 85% found just once. The source material was PBMCs. These receptors were obtained from a middle-aged woman in good health. Some clones in this sample may be carry-over from other donors' samples.

CDR3 in amino acids: CASSSDRSSYEQYF. Here the CDR3 DNA reads TGTGCCAGCAGTTCGGACCGGAGCTCCTACGAGCAGTACTTC. The chain recombines TRBV7-9 with TRBJ2-7; D gene unclear. This CDR3 has 14 residues. Looked up from germline, CDR1 is SEHNR and CDR2 is FQNEAQ (reference sequence). Trimming cost V 6 bases and J 0 bases, with 12 bases left between them.

The chain joins TRBV6-5 to TRBJ1-2, with a possible D match to TRBD1 (6 bases). Trimming took off 6 bases at V and 4 bases at J, with 12 bases between the two ends. The CDR3 covers 13 residues. In germline, CDR1 is MNHEY, CDR2 SVGAGI. The DNA of the CDR3 is TGTGCCAGCAGAGAACAGGGTAGCTATGGCTACACCTTC. This gives the protein CASREQGSYGYTF.

The gene calls are TRBV2 and TRBJ2-1; D unresolved. V was shortened by 2 bases and J by 4 bases, with 12 bases between the two germline ends. Germline-derived CDR1 and CDR2 are SNHLY and FYNNEI. The CDR3 loop spans 15 amino acids. The CDR3 DNA reads TGTGCCAGCAGTGAAATGGGGTCAGGTTACAATGAGCAGTTCTTC. Translating gives CASSEMGSGYNEQFF.

With respect to this clone: A far larger clone differs by one base, so this is likely a read error. The chain employs TRBV30 and TRBJ2-6; D possibly corresponds to TRBD1 (5 bases). The CDR3 is made up of 13 amino acids. The germline V gene has CDR1 GTSNPN and CDR2 SVGIG (reference sequence). The CDR3 DNA reads TGTGCCTGGAGTTTTGGTGGGGCCAACATCCTGACTTTC. Protein product: CAWSFGGANILTF.

A few counts support this clone. The rearrangement uses TRBV28 and TRBJ2-5, with a weak D call TRBD1 (6 bases). The V and J ends lost 1 base and 0 bases respectively, with 12 bases between them. The CDR3 loop spans 16 amino acids. Germline CDR1 is MDHEN and CDR2 is SYDVKM. CDR3 DNA sequence: TGTGCCAGCAGTTTATTGGGGGCGAAGGACCAAGAGACCCAGTACTTC. Protein product: CASSLLGAKDQETQYF.

The rearrangement links TRBV30 to TRBJ1-2; D is possibly TRBD1 (6 bases). This CDR3 is built from 15 residues. V lost 0 bases to trimming and J lost 4 bases, with 15 bases between them. Germline loops: CDR1 GTSNPN, CDR2 SVGIG (reference sequence). The CDR3 sequence: CAWSVRQANPYGYTF. As DNA, the CDR3 is TGTGCCTGGAGTGTAAGACAGGCAAATCCCTATGGCTACACCTTC.

A word on this clone: Other DNA sequences of this sample code for an identical CDR3. The genes are TRBV6-5 and TRBJ1-5; D is uncertain. Germline V gene lookup returns CDR1 MNHEY and CDR2 SVGAGI. V was clipped by 0 bases and J by 10 bases, with 7 bases between them. CDR3 length equals 12 residues. CDR3 sequence (DNA): TGTGCCAGCAGTTACTCCGGAGGACCCCAGCATTTT. Amino acid sequence: CASSYSGGPQHF.

About this clone itself: Other nucleotide sequences from this sample produce the same CDR3. V and J are TRBV28 and TRBJ2-3; D remains ambiguous. The CDR3 loop spans 12 amino acids. Germline V gives CDR1 MDHEN, CDR2 SYDVKM. The germline V and J ends were trimmed by 5 bases and 2 bases, with 5 bases remaining between them. The CDR3 spells CASSLNTDTQYF. For the CDR3, the DNA is TGTGCCAGCAGTCTCAACACAGATACGCAGTATTTT.

Comments on this clone: Other DNA sequences in this specimen translate into the identical CDR3. This chain links TRBV5-1 with TRBJ2-1; D gene uncertain. Trimming stripped 0 bases from V and 1 base from J, with 8 bases between. The CDR3 sequence is 15 residues long. CDR1 and CDR2 from the germline V gene are SGHRS and YFSETQ. The CDR3 spells CASSLGLVSYNEQFF. Written as DNA, the CDR3 is TGCGCCAGCAGCTTGGGGCTAGTTTCCTACAATGAGCAGTTCTTC.

The chain recombines TRBV6-1 with TRBJ2-1; no clear D. Per germline, CDR1 MNHNS and CDR2 SASEGT. This CDR3 region has 14 residues. V was clipped by 2 bases and J by 4 bases, with 9 bases between them. The CDR3 DNA reads as TGTGCCAGCAGTGAACTGGCTCCTTACAATGAGCAGTTCTTC. This encodes CASSELAPYNEQFF.

This chain connects TRBV28 to TRBJ1-2, with unresolved D. The CDR3 contains 12 residues. Trimming took off 4 bases at V and 4 bases at J, with 7 bases between the two ends. Germline V gives CDR1 MDHEN, CDR2 SYDVKM. The CDR3 DNA sequence: TGTGCCAGCAGTTCTGTTTTCTATGGCTACACCTTC. It is translated as CASSSVFYGYTF.

This chain connects TRBV5-8 to TRBJ2-5, with D possibly being TRBD1 (6 bases). V was trimmed by 3 bases and J by 3 bases, leaving 9 bases between them. CDR1 is SGHTS and CDR2 is YDEGEE in the germline V gene. The CDR3 sequence is 13 residues long. CDR3: CASSSWTEETQYF. The CDR3 DNA reads TGTGCCAGCAGCTCCTGGACAGAAGAGACCCAGTACTTC.

V gene TRBV28 combines with J gene TRBJ2-7; the D gene is possibly TRBD2 (6 bases). CDR3 length equals 12 residues. CDR1 is MDHEN and CDR2 is SYDVKM in the germline V gene. Between the trimmed V and J ends, which lost 4 bases and 6 bases, there was a span of 10 bases. CDR3 coding DNA: TGTGCCAGCAGTTCAGGGACTCTCGAGCAGTACTTC. Amino acids: CASSSGTLEQYF.

As to this clone: One base away lies a much larger clone, so this may be a sequencing read error. In the same sample, other DNA sequences code for this CDR3. The chain combines TRBV29-1 with TRBJ2-5; D gene ambiguous. Germline CDR1 is SQVTM and CDR2 is ANQGSEA. The CDR3 sequence is 13 residues long. V was pared by 2 bases and J by 5 bases, with 12 bases between. Here the CDR3 reads CSVESHLGETQYF. CDR3 sequence (DNA): TGCAGCGTTGAATCCCACTTAGGGGAGACCCAGTACTTC.

The chain uses TRBV5-4 and TRBJ1-1; the D gene is possibly TRBD1 (6 bases). Trimming took off 4 bases at V and 8 bases at J, with 15 bases between the two ends. The germline CDR1 and CDR2 sequences are SGHNT and YYREEE (reference sequence). This CDR3 comprises 13 residues. The CDR3 reads CASSRDAGTEAFF. CDR3 sequence (DNA): TGTGCCAGCAGCCGGGACGCTGGGACAGAAGCTTTCTTT.

The chain has TRBV5-1 and TRBJ1-3; a possible D gene is TRBD1 (5 bases). The CDR3 loop spans 15 amino acids. With 0 bases removed from V and 3 bases from J, the gap between germline ends came to 10 bases. The germline gives CDR1 SGHRS, CDR2 YFSETQ. The CDR3: CASSLVTGDGNTIYF. DNA of the CDR3: TGCGCCAGCAGCTTGGTAACAGGCGATGGAAACACCATATATTTT.

This sequence joins TRBV11-2 and TRBJ2-7; 7 bases map to TRBD2. Germline V gene lookup returns CDR1 SGHAT and CDR2 FQNNGV. The CDR3 sequence is 13 residues long. V was clipped by 7 bases and J by 1 base; unmatched bases: 4. The CDR3 nucleotides read TGTGCCAGCAACTACGGGGGGTCCTACGAGCAGTACTTC. Amino acid sequence: CASNYGGSYEQYF.

Of note for this clone: The junction and the germline gene differ at one end; a read error may be behind it. Other DNA variants within this sample encode the same CDR3. This rearrangement joins TRBV27 to TRBJ1-5; D is undetermined. Germline CDR1 is MNHEY and CDR2 is SMNVEV (reference sequence). There are 15 residues in the CDR3. This CDR3 is CASSLWGYSNQPQHF. CDR3 nucleotide sequence: TGTGCCAGCAGCTTATGGGGTTATAGCAATCAGCCCCAGCATTTC.

This clone has a handful of counts. The rearrangement links TRBV29-1 to TRBJ2-1, with 7 bases aligning to TRBD1. This CDR3 has 13 amino acids. The germline V gene has CDR1 SQVTM and CDR2 ANQGSEA. V trimming: 5 bases; J trimming: 9 bases; junction bases outside the gene matches: 10. DNA of the CDR3: TGCAGCGTTAGGGACAGCCTCGGGCCTGAGCAGTTCTTC. Protein product: CSVRDSLGPEQFF.

The genes are TRBV5-6 and TRBJ1-1, with D unclear. Germline V lookup: CDR1 SGHDT, CDR2 YYEEEE. The V end was cut by 4 bases, the J end by 0 bases, with 7 bases between. This CDR3 has 13 residues. The CDR3 coding sequence is TGTGCCAGCAGCGCAGGATTGAACACTGAAGCTTTCTTT. This sequence encodes CASSAGLNTEAFF.

This clone was observed a handful of times. The chain uses TRBV11-2 and TRBJ1-1; a possible D gene is TRBD1 (5 bases). Germline V gene data show CDR1 as SGHAT and CDR2 as FQNNGV. V was pared by 2 bases and J by 5 bases, with 9 bases between. This CDR3 is 13 amino acids long. CDR3 in DNA: TGTGCCAGCAGCTTATTTGGGGCAACTGAAGCTTTCTTT. Its translation: CASSLFGATEAFF.

The chain recombines TRBV4-3 with TRBJ2-1; TRBD1 might be the D (5 bases). The germline gives CDR1 LGHNA, CDR2 YSLEER. The CDR3 extends over 16 amino acids. Trimming stripped 0 bases from V and 9 bases from J, with 18 bases between. This CDR3 is CASSQDAGWVNGEQFF. The CDR3 DNA reads TGCGCCAGCAGCCAAGATGCAGGGTGGGTAAACGGTGAGCAGTTCTTC.

This rearrangement joins TRBV10-3 to TRBJ1-4, with a possible D match to TRBD1 (6 bases). Trimming left V 4 bases short and J 5 bases short, with 14 bases between. Germline CDR1 ENHRY, CDR2 SYGVKD. This CDR3 comprises 15 residues. The DNA of the CDR3 is TGTGCCATCAGTGGTCCGACAGGCCCAAATGAAAAACTGTTTTTT. This sequence encodes CAISGPTGPNEKLFF.

V gene TRBV6-1 combines with J gene TRBJ1-5, with D maybe TRBD1 (5 bases). Trimming stripped 4 bases from V and 3 bases from J, with 10 bases between. CDR1 is MNHNS and CDR2 is SASEGT in the germline V gene. The CDR3 has 14 residues. CDR3 DNA sequence: TGTGCCAGCAGTGCTGGACAAACCAATCAGCCCCAGCATTTT. It specifies CASSAGQTNQPQHF.

The chain employs TRBV19 and TRBJ1-4; tentative D call: TRBD1 (5 bases). Germline CDR1 is LNHDA and CDR2 is SQIVND (reference sequence). V lost 5 bases, J lost 3 bases, and 16 bases lay in between. The CDR3 is 16 residues long. CDR3 protein: CASSPRTGGSNEKLFF. DNA for the CDR3: TGTGCCAGTAGTCCCAGGACGGGGGGTTCTAATGAAAAACTGTTTTTT.

In its sample, this clone was seen a few times. V and J are TRBV7-8 and TRBJ1-1; D unclear. Germline V gene data show CDR1 as SGHVS and CDR2 as FQNEAQ. The CDR3 totals 14 residues. The V and J ends lost 1 base and 3 bases respectively, with 9 bases between them. The CDR3 nucleotides read TGTGCCAGCAGCTTAGTGGGTCCGGACACTGAAGCTTTCTTT. Protein product: CASSLVGPDTEAFF.

Details on this clone: The sample carries other DNA sequences with the same CDR3. The CDR3 protein is CAWRDRGTDTQYF. The CDR3 DNA sequence: TGTGCCTGGAGAGACAGGGGCACAGATACGCAGTATTTT. The V gene is TRBV30, the J gene TRBJ2-3; 7 bases match TRBD1. V was clipped by 3 bases and J by 1 base; unmatched bases: 1. The CDR3 has 13 amino acids. The germline V gene encodes CDR1 GTSNPN and CDR2 SVGIG (reference sequence).

The V and J genes are TRBV4-1 and TRBJ2-5, with unresolved D. V was clipped by 0 bases and J by 7 bases, with 12 bases between them. The CDR3 spans 14 residues. From germline, CDR1 is MGHRA and CDR2 YSYEKL. In DNA form, the CDR3 reads TGCGCCAGCAGCCAAGATCCCTCCCTAGTGACCCAGTACTTC. The encoded protein is CASSQDPSLVTQYF.